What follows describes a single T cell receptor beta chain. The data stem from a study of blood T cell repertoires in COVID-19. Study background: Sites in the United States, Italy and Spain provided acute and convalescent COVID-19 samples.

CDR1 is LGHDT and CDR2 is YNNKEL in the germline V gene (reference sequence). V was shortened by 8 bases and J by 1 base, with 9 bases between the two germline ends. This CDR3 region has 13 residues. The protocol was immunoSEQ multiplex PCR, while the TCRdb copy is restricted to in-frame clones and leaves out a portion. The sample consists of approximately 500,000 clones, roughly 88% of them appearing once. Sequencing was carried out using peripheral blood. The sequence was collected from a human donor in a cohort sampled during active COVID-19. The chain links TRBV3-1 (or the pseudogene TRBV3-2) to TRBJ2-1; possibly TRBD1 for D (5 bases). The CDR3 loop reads CASAAGSYNEQFF. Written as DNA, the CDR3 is TGTGCCAGCGCGGCAGGGTCCTACAATGAGCAGTTCTTC.